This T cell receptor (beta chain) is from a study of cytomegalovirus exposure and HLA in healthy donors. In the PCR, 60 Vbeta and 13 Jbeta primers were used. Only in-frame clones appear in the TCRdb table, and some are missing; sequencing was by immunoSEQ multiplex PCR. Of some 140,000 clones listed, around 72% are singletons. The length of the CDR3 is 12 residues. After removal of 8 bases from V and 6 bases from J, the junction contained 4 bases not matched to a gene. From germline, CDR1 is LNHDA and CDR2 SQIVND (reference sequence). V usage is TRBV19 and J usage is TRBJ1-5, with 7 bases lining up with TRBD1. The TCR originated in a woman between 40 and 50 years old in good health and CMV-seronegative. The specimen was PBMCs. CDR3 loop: CASGAGGQPQHF. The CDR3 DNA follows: TGTGCCAGTGGTGCAGGGGGTCAGCCCCAGCATTTT.